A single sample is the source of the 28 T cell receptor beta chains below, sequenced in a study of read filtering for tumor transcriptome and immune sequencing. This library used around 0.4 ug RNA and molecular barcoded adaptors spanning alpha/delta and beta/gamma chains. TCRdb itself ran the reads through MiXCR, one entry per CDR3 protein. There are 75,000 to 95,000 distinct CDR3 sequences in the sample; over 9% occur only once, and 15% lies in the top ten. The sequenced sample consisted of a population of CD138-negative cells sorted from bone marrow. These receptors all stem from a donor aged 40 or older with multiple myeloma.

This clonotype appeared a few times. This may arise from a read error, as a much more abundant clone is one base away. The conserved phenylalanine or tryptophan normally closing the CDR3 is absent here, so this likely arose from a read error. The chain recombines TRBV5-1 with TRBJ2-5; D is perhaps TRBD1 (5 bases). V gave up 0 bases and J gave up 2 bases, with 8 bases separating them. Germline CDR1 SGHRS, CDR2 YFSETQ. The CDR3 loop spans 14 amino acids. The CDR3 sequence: CASSLEAGQETQYL. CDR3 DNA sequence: TGCGCCAGCAGCTTGGAGGCAGGGCAAGAGACCCAGTACCTC.

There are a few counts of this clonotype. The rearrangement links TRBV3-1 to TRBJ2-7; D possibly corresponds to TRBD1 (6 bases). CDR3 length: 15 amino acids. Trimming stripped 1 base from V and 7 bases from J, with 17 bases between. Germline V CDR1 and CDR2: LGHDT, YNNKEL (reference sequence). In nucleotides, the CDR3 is TGTGCCAGCAGCCAAGGAAACCTGGGGGCGAGGGAGCAGTACTTC. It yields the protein CASSQGNLGAREQYF.

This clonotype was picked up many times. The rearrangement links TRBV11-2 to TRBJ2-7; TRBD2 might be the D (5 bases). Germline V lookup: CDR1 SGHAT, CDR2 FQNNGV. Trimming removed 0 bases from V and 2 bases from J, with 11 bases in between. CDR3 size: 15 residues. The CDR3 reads CASSLDPGSTYEQYF. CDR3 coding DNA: TGTGCCAGCAGCTTAGATCCTGGGAGCACCTACGAGCAGTACTTC. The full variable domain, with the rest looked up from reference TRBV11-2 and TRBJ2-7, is EAGVAQSPRYKIIEKRQSVAFWCNPISGHATLYWYQQILGQGPKLLIQFQNNGVVDDSQLPKDRFSAERLKGVDSTLKIQPAKLEDSAVYLCASSLDPGSTYEQYFGPGTRLTVT.

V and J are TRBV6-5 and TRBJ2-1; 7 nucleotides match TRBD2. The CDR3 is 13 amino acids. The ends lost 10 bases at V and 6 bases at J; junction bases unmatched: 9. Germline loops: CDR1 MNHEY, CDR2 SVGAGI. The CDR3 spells CATRTSGSNEQFF. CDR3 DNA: TGTGCCACGAGGACTAGTGGGAGCAATGAGCAGTTCTTC.

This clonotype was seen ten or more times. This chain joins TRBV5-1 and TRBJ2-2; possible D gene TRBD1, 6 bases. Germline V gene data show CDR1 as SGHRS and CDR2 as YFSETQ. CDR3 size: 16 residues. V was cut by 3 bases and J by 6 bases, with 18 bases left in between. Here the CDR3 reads CASSWKQGRDPGELFF. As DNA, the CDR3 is TGCGCCAGCAGCTGGAAACAGGGTCGAGATCCCGGGGAGCTGTTTTTT.

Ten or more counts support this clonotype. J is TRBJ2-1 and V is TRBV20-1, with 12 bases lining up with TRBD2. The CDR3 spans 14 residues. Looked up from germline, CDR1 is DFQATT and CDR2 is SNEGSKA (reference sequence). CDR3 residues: CSPQTSGGFNEQFF. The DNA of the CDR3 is TGCAGCCCCCAGACTAGCGGGGGATTCAATGAGCAGTTCTTC.

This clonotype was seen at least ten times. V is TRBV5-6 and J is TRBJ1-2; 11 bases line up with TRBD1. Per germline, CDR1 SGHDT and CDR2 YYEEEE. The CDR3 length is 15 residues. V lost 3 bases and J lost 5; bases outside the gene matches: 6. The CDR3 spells CASSSGQGDGYGYTF. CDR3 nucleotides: TGTGCCAGCAGCTCGGGACAGGGGGACGGGTATGGCTACACCTTC.

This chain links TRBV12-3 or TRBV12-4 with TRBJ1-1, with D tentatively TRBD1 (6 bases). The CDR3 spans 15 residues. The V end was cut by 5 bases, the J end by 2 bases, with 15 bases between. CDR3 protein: CASSHDAGVNTEAFF. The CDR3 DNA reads TGTGCCAGCAGTCACGACGCAGGGGTTAACACTGAAGCTTTCTTT.

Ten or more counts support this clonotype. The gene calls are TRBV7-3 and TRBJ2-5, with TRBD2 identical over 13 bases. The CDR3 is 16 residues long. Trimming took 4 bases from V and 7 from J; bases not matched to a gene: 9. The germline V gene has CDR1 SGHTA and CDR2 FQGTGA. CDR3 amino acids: CASSSRTSGSPGTQYF. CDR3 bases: TGTGCCAGCAGCTCTCGGACTAGCGGGAGCCCGGGGACCCAGTACTTC. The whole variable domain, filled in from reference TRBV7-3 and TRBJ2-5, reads GAGVSQTPSNKVTEKGKYVELRCDPISGHTALYWYRQSLGQGPEFLIYFQGTGAADDSGLPNDRFFAVRPEGSVSTLKIQRTERGDSAVYLCASSSRTSGSPGTQYFGPGTRLLVL.

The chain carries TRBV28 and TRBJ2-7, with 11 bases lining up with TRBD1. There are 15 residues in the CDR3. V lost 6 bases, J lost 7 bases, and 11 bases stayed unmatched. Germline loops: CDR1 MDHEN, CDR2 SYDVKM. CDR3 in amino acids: CASSTVGQGAREQYF. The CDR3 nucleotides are TGTGCCAGCAGCACCGTCGGACAGGGGGCGAGAGAGCAGTACTTC.

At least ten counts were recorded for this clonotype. DNA for the CDR3: TGTGCCAGCAACCTCCGGACAGGGGGGTCGTACGAGCAGTACTTC. Its protein product is CASNLRTGGSYEQYF. The chain joins TRBV6-2 or TRBV6-3 to TRBJ2-7; TRBD1 matches at 10 bases. The trim removed 7 bases at V and 4 bases at J, leaving 10 bases unmatched. Germline V gene sequence: CDR1 MNHEY, CDR2 SVGEGT. The CDR3 runs to 15 residues.

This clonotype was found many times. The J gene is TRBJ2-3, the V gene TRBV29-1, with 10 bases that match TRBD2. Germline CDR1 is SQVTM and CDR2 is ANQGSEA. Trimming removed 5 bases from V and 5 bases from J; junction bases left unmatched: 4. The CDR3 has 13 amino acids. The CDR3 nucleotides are TGCAGCGTTCTACTAGCGGGAAAAGATACGCAGTATTTT. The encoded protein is CSVLLAGKDTQYF.

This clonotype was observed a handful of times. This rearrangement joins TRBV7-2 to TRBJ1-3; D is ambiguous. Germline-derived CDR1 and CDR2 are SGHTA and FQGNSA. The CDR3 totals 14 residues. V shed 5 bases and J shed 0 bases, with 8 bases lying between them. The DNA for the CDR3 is TGTGCCAGCAGCCGACTGCTCTCTGGAAACACCATATATTTT. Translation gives CASSRLLSGNTIYF.

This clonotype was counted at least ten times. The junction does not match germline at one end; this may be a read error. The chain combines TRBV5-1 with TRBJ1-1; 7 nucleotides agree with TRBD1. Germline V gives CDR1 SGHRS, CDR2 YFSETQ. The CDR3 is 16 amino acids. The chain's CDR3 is CASRLGDTGVGTEAFF. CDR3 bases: TGCGCCAGCCGCTTAGGAGATACAGGGGTGGGAACTGAAGCTTTCTTT.

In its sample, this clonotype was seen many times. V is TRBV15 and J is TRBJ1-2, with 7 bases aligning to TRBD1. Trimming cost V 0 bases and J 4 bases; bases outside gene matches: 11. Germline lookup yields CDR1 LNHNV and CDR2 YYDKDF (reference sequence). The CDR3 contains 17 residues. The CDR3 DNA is TGTGCCACCAGCAGAGATTCACCGAGACAGGGAGGCTATGGCTACACCTTC. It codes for CATSRDSPRQGGYGYTF.

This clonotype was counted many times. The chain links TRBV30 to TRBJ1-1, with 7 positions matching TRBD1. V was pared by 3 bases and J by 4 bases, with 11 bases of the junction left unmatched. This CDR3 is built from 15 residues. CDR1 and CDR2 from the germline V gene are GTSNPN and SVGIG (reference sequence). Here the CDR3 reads CAWRQGFASGTEAFF. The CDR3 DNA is TGTGCCTGGAGACAGGGGTTTGCTTCGGGCACTGAAGCTTTCTTT.

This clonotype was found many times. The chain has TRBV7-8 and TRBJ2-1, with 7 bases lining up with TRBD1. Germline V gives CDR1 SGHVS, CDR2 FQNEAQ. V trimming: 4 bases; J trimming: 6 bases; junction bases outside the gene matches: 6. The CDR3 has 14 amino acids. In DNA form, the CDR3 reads TGTGCCAGCAGCTCCCGGGACAGAGCCAATGAGCAGTTCTTC. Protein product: CASSSRDRANEQFF.

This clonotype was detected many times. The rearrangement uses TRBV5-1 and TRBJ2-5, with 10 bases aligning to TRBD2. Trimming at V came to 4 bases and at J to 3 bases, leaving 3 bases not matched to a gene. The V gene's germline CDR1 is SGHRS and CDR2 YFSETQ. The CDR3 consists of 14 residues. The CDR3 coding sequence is TGCGCCAGCAGCGATCTAGCGGGAGAAGAGACCCAGTACTTC. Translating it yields CASSDLAGEETQYF.

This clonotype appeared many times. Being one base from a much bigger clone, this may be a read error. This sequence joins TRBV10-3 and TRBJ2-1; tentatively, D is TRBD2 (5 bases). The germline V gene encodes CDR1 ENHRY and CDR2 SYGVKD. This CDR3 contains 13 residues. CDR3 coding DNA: TGTGCCATCAGTGGACTCCACGGGGATGAGCAGTCCTTC. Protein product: CAISGLHGDEQSF.

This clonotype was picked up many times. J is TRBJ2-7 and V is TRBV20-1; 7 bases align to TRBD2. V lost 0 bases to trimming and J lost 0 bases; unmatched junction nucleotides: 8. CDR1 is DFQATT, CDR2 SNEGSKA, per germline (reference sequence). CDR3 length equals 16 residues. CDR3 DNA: TGCAGTGCTAGAGATTGGCTAGCGGACGTCTCCTACGAGCAGTACTTC. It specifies CSARDWLADVSYEQYF.

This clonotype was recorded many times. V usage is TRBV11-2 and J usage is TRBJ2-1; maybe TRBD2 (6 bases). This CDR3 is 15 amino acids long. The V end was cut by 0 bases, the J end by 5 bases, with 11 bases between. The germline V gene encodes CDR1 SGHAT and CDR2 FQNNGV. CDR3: CASSLDRGLHNEQFF. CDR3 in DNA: TGTGCCAGCAGCTTAGATCGGGGACTCCACAATGAGCAGTTCTTC.

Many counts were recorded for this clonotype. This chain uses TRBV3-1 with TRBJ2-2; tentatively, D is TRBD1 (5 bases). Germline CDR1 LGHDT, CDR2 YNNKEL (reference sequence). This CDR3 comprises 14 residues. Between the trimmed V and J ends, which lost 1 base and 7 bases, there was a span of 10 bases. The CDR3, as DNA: TGTGCCAGCAGCCAAGGGGGCCTACACGGGGAGCTGTTTTTT. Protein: CASSQGGLHGELFF.

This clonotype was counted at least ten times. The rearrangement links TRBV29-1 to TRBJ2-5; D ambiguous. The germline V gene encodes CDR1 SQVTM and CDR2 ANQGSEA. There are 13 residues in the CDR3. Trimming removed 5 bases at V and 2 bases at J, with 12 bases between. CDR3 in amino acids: CSVFTAPQETQYF. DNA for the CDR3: TGCAGCGTTTTTACGGCGCCACAAGAGACCCAGTACTTC.

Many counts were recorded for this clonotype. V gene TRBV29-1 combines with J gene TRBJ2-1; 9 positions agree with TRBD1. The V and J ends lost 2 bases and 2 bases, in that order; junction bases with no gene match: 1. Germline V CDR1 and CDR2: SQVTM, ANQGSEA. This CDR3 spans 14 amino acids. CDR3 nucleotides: TGCAGCGTTGAACGACAGGGGGCCTACAATGAGCAGTTCTTC. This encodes CSVERQGAYNEQFF.

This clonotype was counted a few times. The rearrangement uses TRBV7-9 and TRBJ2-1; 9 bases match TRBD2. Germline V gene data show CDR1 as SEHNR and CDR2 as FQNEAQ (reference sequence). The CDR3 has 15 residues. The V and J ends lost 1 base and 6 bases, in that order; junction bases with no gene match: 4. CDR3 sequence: CASSLEASGANEQFF. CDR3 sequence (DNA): TGTGCCAGCAGCTTAGAGGCTAGCGGGGCCAATGAGCAGTTCTTC.

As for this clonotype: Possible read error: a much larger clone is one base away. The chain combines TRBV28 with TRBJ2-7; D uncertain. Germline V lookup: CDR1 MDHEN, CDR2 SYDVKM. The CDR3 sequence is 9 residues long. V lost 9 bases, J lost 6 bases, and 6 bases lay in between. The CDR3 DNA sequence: TGTGCCAGACAGTGCGAGCAGTACTTC. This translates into CARQCEQYF.

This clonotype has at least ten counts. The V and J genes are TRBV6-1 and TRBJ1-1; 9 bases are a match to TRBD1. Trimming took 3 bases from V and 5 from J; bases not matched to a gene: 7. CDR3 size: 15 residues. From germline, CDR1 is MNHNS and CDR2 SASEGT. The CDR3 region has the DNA TGTGCCAGCAGTGATGCGGGGACAGGGTGGACTGAAGCTTTCTTT. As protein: CASSDAGTGWTEAFF.

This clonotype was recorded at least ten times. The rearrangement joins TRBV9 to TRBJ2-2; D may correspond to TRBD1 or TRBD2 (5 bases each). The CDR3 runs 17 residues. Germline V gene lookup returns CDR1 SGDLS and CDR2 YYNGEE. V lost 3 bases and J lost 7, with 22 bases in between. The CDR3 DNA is TGTGCCAGCAGCGCCGACCCCATCGGGACCTCGTACGGGGAGCTGTTTTTT. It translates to CASSADPIGTSYGELFF.